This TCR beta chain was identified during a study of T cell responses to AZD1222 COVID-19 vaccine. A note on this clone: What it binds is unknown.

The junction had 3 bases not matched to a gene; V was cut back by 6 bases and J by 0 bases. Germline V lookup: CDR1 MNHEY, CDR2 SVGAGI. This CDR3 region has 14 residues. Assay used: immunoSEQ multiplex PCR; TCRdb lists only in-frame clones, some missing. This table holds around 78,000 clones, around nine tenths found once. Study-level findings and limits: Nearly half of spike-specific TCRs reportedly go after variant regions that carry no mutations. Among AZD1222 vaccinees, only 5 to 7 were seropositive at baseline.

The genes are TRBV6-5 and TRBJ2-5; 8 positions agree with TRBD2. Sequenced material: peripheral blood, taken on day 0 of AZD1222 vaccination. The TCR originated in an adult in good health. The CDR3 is CASRKGLDQETQYF. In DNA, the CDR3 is TGTGCCAGCAGAAAGGGACTAGACCAAGAGACCCAGTACTTC.